This TCR beta chain is drawn from a study of blood T cell repertoires in COVID-19. As for the study in general: Acute and convalescent COVID-19 specimens originated in the United States, Italy and Spain. In each case, the material was cDNA or gDNA derived from T cells, B-cell-depleted T cells, or PBMCs.

Original methodology: Amplification from reference gene primers served as the basis for estimated nucleated cell counts. Only in-frame clones appear in the TCRdb table, and some are missing; sequencing was by immunoSEQ multiplex PCR. The DNA was the basis for D and trimming; V, J and clone size are from that table. The table includes tens of thousands of clones, over 75% detected once. The CDR3 contains 13 residues. The V gene lost 7 bases and the J gene lost 3 bases, with 10 bases spanning the gap. Germline CDR1 reads MNHEY; CDR2 reads SVGAGI. The V and J genes are TRBV6-5 and TRBJ2-1; maybe TRBD1 (6 bases). This sequence originates from an elderly man in a cohort sampled during active COVID-19. The sequencing sample was made of peripheral blood. The CDR3 loop is CASTEGGYNEQFF. CDR3 DNA: TGTGCCAGCACCGAAGGGGGCTACAATGAGCAGTTCTTC.